This T cell receptor beta chain was obtained from a study of beta chain features in type 1 diabetes. Study observations and caveats: Healthy donors had naive, central memory and Treg TCRB repertoires that appeared less similar than those seen among patients. Overrepresentation of cells with high TCR expression could result from cDNA sequencing. Type 1 diabetes patients showed a moderate but significant shortening of TCRB CDR3s in all four CD4+ subsets.

The entirety of the isolated RNA underwent reverse transcription, so expressed TCRB transcripts were sequenced. The method was immunoSEQ multiplex PCR; TCRdb's version includes in-frame clones alone and lacks a portion of them. The sample gives about 330,000 clones, 8% to 13% of which show up once; over 0.015% is in the top ten. Purity exceeding 95% was reached by all sorted populations. V dropped 7 bases and J dropped 0 bases, with 10 bases sitting between them. Germline assignment: CDR1 SQVTM and CDR2 ANQGSEA. The CDR3 totals 13 residues. As regards this clone: Its target is not known.

The sample consisted of naive CD4+ T cells from blood. The clonotype was recovered from a woman aged 30 to 39 in good health. The chain has TRBV29-1 and TRBJ1-3; tentatively, D is TRBD1 (5 bases). In DNA form, the CDR3 reads TGCAGCGCGTTCGGGGGCTCTGGAAACACCATATATTTT. The encoded protein is CSAFGGSGNTIYF.